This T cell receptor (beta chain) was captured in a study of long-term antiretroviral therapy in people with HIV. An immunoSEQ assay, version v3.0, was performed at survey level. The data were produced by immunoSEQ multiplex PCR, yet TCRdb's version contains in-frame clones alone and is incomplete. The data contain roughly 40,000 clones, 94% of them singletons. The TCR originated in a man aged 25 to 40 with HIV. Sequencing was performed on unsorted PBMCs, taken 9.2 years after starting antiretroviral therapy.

The CDR3 loop is CASSSLSGRGDNEQFF. The DNA of the CDR3 is TGCGCCAGCAGCTCCCTCTCAGGGCGAGGGGACAATGAGCAGTTCTTC. The chain has TRBV4-1 and TRBJ2-1; tentatively, D is TRBD1 or TRBD2 (5 bases each). Looked up from germline, CDR1 is MGHRA and CDR2 is YSYEKL. The CDR3 loop spans 16 amino acids. The V and J ends lost 5 bases and 5 bases respectively, with 19 bases between them.